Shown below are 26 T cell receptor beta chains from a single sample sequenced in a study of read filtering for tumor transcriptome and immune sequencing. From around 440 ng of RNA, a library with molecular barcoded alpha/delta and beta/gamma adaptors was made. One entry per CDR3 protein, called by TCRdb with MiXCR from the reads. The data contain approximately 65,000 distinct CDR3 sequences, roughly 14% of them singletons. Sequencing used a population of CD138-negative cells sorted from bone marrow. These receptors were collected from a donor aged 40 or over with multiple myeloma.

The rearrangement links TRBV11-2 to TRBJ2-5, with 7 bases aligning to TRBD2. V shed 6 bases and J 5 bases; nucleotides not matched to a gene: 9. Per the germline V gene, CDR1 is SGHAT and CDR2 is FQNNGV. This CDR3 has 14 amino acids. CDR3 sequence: CASSLSAGVETQYF. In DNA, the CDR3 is TGTGCCAGCAGTTTGTCTGCGGGGGTGGAGACCCAGTACTTC.

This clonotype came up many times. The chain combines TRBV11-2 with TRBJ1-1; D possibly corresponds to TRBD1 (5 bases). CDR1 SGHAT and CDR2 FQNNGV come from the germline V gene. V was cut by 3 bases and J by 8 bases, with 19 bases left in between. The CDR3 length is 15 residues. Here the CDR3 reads CASSFGHGDILEAFF. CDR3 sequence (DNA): TGTGCCAGCAGCTTTGGACACGGCGATATTTTAGAAGCTTTCTTT.

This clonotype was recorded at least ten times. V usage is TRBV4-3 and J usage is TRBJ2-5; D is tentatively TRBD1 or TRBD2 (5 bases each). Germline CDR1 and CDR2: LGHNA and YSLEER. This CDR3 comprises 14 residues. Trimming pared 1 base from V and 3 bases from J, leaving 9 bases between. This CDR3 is CASSQALGEETQYF. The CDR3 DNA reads TGCGCCAGCAGCCAAGCGTTGGGGGAAGAGACCCAGTACTTC.

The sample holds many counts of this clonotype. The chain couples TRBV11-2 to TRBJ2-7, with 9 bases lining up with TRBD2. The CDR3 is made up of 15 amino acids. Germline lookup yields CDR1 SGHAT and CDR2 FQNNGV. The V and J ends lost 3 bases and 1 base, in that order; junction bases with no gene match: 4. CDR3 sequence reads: CASSFGAGGSYEQYF. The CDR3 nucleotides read TGTGCCAGCAGCTTCGGTGCGGGAGGGTCCTACGAGCAGTACTTC.

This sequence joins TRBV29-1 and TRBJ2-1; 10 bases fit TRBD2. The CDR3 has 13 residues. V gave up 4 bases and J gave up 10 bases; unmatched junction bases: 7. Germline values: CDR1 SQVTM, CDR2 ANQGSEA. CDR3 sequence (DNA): TGCAGCGTTGCCCTAGCGGGAGCCGACGAGCAGTTCTTC. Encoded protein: CSVALAGADEQFF.

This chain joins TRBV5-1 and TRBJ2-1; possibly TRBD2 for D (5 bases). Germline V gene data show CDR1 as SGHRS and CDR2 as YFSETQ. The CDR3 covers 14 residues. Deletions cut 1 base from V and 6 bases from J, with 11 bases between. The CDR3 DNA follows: TGCGCCAGCAGCTTGAGGCTAGCTGTCAATGAGCAGTTCTTC. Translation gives CASSLRLAVNEQFF. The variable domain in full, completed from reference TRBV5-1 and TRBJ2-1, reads KAGVTQTPRYLIKTRGQQVTLSCSPISGHRSVSWYQQTPGQGLQFLFEYFSETQRNKGNFPGRFSGRQFSNSRSEMNVSTLELGDSALYLCASSLRLAVNEQFFGPGTRLTVL.

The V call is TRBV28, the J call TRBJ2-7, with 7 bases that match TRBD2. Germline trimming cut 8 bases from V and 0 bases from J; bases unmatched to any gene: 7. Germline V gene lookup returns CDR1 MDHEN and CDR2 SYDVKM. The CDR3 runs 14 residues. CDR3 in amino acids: CASRAGLSSYEQYF. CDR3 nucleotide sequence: TGTGCCAGCCGGGCGGGACTAAGCTCCTACGAGCAGTACTTC.

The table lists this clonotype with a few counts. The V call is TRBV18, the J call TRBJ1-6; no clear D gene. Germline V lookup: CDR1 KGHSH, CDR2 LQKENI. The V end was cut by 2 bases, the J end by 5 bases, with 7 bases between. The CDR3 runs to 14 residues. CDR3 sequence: CASSPNSNNSPLHF. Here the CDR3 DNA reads TGTGCCAGCTCACCAAACAGTAATAATTCACCCCTCCACTTT.

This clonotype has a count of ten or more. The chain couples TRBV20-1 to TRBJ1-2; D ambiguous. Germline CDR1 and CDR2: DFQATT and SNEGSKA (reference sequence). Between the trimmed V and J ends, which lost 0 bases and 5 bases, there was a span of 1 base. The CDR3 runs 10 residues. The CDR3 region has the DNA TGCAGTGCTAGAGATTATGGCTACACCTTC. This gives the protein CSARDYGYTF.

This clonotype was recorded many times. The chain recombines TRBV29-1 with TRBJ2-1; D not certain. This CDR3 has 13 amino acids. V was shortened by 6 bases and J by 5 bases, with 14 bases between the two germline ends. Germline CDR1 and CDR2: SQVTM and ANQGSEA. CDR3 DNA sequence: TGCAGCGTGTTGTCGGAATTTGACAATGAGCAGTTCTTC. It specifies CSVLSEFDNEQFF.

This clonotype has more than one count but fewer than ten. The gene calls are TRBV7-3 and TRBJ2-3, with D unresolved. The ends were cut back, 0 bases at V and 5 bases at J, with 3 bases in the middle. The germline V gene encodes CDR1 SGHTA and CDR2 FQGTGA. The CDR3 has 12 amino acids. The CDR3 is CASSLTGDTQYF. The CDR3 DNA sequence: TGTGCCAGCAGCTTAACAGGAGATACGCAGTATTTT.

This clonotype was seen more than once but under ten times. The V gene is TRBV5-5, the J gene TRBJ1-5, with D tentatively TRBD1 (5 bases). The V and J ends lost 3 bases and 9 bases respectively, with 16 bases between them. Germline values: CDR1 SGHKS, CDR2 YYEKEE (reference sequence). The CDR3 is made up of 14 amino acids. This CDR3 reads CASSSDIYVLPQHF. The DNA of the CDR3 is TGTGCCAGCAGCTCGGACATCTACGTACTGCCCCAGCATTTT.

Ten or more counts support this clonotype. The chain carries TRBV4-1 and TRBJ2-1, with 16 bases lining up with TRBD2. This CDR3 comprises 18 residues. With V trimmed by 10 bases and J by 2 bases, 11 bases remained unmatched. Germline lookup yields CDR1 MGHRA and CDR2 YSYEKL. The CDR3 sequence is CATNPGLAGGPTYNEQFF. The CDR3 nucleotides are TGCGCCACCAACCCGGGACTAGCGGGAGGGCCAACCTACAATGAGCAGTTCTTC.

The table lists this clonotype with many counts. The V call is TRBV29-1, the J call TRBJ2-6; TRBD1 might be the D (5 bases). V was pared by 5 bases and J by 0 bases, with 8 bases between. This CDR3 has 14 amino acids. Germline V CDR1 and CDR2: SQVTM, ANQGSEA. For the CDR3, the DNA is TGCAGCGTTAAACAGGCCTCTGGGGCCAACGTCCTGACTTTC. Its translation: CSVKQASGANVLTF.

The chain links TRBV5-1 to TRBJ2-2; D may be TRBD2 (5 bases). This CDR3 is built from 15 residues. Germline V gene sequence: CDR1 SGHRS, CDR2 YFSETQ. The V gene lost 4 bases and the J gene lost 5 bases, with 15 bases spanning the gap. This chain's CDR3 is CASSPEVAGTGELFF. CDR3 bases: TGCGCCAGCAGCCCGGAGGTAGCTGGGACCGGGGAGCTGTTTTTT. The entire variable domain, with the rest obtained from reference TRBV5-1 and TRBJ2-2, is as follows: KAGVTQTPRYLIKTRGQQVTLSCSPISGHRSVSWYQQTPGQGLQFLFEYFSETQRNKGNFPGRFSGRQFSNSRSEMNVSTLELGDSALYLCASSPEVAGTGELFFGEGSRLTVL.

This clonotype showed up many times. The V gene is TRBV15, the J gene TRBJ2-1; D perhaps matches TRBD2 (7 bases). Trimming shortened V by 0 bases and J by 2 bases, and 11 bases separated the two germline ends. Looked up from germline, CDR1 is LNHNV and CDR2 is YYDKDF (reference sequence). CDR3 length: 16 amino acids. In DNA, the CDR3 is TGTGCCACCAGCAGAGAAGGGGGAGGGCCCTACAATGAGCAGTTCTTC. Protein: CATSREGGGPYNEQFF.

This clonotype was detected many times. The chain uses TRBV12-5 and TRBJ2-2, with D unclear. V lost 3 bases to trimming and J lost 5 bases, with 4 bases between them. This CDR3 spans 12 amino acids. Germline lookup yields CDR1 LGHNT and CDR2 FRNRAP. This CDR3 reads CASGFYTGELFF. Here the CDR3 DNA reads TGTGCTAGTGGTTTTTATACCGGGGAGCTGTTTTTT.

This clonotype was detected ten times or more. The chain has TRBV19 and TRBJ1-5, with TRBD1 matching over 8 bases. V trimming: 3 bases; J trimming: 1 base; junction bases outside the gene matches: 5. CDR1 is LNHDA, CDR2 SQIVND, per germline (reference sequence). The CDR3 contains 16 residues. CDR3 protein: CASSMGRGPSNQPQHF. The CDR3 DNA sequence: TGTGCCAGTAGTATGGGCAGGGGGCCGAGCAATCAGCCCCAGCATTTT.

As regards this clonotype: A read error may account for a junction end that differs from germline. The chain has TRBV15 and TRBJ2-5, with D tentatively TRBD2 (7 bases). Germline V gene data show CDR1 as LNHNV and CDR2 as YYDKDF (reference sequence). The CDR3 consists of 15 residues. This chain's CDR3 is CATGSRGGGSETQYF. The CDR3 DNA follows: TGTGCCACCGGCAGCAGAGGGGGGGGCAGCGAGACCCAGTACTTC.

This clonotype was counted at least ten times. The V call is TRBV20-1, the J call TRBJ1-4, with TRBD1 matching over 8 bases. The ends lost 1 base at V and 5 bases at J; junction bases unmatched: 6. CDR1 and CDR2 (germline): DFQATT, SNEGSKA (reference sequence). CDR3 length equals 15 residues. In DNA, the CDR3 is TGCAGTGCTAGAGTCCCGGACAGGGAGAATGAAAAACTGTTTTTT. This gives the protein CSARVPDRENEKLFF.

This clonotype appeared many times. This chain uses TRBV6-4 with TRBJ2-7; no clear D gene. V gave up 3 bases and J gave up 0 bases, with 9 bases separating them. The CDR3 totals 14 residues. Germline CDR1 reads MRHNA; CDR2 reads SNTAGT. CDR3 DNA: TGTGCCAGCAGTGAAGACGGTTTCTCCTACGAGCAGTACTTC. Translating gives CASSEDGFSYEQYF.

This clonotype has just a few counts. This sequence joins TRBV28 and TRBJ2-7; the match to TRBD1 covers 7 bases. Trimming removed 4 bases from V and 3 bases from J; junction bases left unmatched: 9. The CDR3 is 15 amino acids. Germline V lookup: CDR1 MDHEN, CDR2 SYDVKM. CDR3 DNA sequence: TGTGCCAGCAGTTCCCCGGGACAGCCCGACTACGAGCAGTACTTC. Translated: CASSSPGQPDYEQYF.

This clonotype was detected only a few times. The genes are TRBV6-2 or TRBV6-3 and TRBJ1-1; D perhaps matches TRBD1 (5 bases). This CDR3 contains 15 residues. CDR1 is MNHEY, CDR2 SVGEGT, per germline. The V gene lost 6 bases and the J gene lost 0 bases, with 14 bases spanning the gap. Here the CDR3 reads CASSLRGWMNTEAFF. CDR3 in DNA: TGTGCCAGCAGCCTACGGGGCTGGATGAACACTGAAGCTTTCTTT.

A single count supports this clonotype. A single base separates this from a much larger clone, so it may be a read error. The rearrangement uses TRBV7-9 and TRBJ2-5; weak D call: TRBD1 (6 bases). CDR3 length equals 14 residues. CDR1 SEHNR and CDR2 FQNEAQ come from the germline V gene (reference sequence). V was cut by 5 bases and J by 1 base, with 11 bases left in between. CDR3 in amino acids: CASSLPGVQETQYF. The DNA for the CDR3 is TGTGCCAGCAGCCTTCCAGGGGTCCAAGAGACCCAGTACTTC.

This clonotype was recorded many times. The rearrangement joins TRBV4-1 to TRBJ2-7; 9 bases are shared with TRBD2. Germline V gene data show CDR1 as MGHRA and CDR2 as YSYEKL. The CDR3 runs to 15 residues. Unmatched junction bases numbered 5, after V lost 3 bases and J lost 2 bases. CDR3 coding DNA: TGCGCCAGCAGCCACCAGACTAGCGGACCCTACGAGCAGTACTTC. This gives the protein CASSHQTSGPYEQYF.

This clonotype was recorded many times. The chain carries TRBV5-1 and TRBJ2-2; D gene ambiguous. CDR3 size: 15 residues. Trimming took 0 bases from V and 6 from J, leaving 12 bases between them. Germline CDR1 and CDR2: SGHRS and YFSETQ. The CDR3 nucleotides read TGCGCCAGCAGCTTGGATGGACCCCCGGCCGGGGAGCTGTTTTTT. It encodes CASSLDGPPAGELFF.